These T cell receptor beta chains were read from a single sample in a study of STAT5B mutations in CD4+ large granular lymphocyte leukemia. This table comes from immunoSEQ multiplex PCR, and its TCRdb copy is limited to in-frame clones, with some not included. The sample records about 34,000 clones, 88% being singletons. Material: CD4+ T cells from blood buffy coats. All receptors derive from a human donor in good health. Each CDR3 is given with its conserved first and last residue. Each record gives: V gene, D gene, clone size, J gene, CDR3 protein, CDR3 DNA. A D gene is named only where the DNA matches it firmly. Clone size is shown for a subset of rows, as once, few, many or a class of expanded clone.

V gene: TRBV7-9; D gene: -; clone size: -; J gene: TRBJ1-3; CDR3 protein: CASSSGRGASPGNTIYF; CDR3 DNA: TGTGCCAGCAGCTCGGGGCGGGGCGCCAGTCCTGGAAACACCATATATTTT
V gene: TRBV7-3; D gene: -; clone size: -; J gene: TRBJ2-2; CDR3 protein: CASSLWTGELFF; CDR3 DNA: TGTGCCAGCAGCCTATGGACCGGGGAGCTGTTTTTT
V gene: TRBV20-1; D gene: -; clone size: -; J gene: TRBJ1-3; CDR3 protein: CRPRNTIYF; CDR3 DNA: TGCAGGCCTCGGAACACCATATATTTT
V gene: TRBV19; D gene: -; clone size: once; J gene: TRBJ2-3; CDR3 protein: CASSMLLAADTQYF; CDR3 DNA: TGTGCCAGTAGTATGCTCCTAGCTGCAGATACGCAGTATTTT
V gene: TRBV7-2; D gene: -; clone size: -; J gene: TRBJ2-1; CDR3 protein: CASTTQRIAGNEQFF; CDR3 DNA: TGTGCCAGCACCACGCAGAGGATAGCTGGCAATGAGCAGTTCTTC
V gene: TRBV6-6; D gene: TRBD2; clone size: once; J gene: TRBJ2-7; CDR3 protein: CASSGTSNSYEQYF; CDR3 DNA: TGTGCCAGCAGTGGGACTAGCAACTCCTACGAGCAGTACTTC
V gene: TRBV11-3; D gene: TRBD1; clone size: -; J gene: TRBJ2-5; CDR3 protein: CASSLRGRETQYF; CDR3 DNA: TGTGCCAGCAGCTTGAGGGGGCGAGAGACCCAGTACTTC
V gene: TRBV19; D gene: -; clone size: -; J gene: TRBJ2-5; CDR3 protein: CASTRGPSEETQYF; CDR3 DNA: TGTGCCAGTACTAGGGGCCCGAGCGAAGAGACCCAGTACTTC
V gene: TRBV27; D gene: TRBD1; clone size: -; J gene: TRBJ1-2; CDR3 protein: CASSERGDRVGYTF; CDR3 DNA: TGTGCCAGCAGTGAAAGGGGGGACAGAGTTGGCTACACCTTC
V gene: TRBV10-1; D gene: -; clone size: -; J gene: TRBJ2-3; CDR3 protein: CASSGRKGDTQYF; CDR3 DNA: TGCGCCAGCAGTGGCAGGAAAGGAGATACGCAGTATTTT
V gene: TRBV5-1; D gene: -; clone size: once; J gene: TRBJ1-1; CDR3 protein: CASRATAGQNTEAFF; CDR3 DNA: TGCGCCAGCAGAGCTACAGCGGGGCAGAACACTGAAGCTTTCTTT
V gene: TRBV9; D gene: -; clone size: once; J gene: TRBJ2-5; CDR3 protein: CASSLSTGRETQYF; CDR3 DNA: TGTGCCAGCAGCTTATCGACGGGAAGAGAGACCCAGTACTTC
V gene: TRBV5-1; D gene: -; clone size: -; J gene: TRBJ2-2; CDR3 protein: CASSPPGSVNTGELFF; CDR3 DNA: TGCGCCAGCAGCCCTCCGGGGAGCGTTAACACCGGGGAGCTGTTTTTT
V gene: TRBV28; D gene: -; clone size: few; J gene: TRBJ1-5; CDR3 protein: CACLGTLVNQPQHF; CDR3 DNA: TGTGCCTGTCTAGGGACCCTAGTCAATCAGCCCCAGCATTTT
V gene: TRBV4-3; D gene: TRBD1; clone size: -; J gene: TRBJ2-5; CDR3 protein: CASSQDLQGAKETQYF; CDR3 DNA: TGCGCCAGCAGCCAAGATCTCCAGGGGGCGAAAGAGACCCAGTACTTC
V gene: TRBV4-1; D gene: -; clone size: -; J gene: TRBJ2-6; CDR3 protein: CASSFGGAGANVLTF; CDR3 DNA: TGCGCCAGCAGCTTCGGGGGCGCTGGGGCCAACGTCCTGACTTTC
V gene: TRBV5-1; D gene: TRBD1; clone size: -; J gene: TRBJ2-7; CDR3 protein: CASRLETGSTYEQYF; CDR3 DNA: TGCGCCAGCAGGTTGGAGACAGGGAGTACCTACGAGCAGTACTTC
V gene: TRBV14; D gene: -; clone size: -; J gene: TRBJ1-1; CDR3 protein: CASRRQMNTEAFF; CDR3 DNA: TGTGCCAGCAGGCGACAGATGAACACTGAAGCTTTCTTT
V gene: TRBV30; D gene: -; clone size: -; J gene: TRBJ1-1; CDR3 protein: CAWSPSLKTFF; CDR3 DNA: TGTGCCTGGAGTCCTTCCCTGAAAACTTTCTTT
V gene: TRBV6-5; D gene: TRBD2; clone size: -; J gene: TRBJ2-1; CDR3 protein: CASFKPGLGWNEQFF; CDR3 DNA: TGTGCCAGCTTCAAACCGGGACTAGGGTGGAATGAGCAGTTCTTC
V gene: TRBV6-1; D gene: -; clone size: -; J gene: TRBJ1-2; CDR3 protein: CASSEFGAAGVGGYTF; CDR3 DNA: TGTGCCAGCAGTGAATTTGGGGCCGCGGGAGTTGGTGGCTACACCTTC
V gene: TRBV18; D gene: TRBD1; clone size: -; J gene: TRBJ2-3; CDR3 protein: CASSLTGGRTDTQYF; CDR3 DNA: TGTGCCAGCTCACTCACAGGGGGCCGTACAGATACGCAGTATTTT
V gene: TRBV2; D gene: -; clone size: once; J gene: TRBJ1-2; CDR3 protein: CASNDGYGGYTF; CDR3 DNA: TGTGCCAGCAACGACGGCTATGGGGGCTACACCTTC
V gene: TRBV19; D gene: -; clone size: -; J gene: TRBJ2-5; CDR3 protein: CASSIGTGWETQYF; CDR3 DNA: TGTGCCAGTAGTATAGGAACAGGGTGGGAGACCCAGTACTTC
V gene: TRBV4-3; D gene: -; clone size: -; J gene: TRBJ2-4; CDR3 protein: CASSQLGSKNIQYF; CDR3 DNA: TGCGCCAGCAGCCAATTAGGGTCCAAAAACATTCAGTACTTC
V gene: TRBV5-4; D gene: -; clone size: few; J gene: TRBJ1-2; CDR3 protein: CASSLPRAYGYTF; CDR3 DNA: TGTGCCAGCAGCTTACCCAGGGCCTATGGCTACACCTTC
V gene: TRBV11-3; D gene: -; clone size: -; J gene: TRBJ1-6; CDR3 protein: CASSFRNNSPLHF; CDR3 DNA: TGTGCCAGCAGCTTCAGAAATAATTCACCCCTCCACTTT
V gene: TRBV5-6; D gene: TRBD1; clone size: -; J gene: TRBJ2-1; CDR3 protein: CASSWGDRGVNEQFF; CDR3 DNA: TGTGCCAGCAGCTGGGGGGACAGGGGGGTGAATGAGCAGTTCTTC
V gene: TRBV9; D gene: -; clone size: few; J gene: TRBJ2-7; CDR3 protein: CASSTLPGTNPYEQYF; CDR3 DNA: TGTGCCAGCAGCACACTACCCGGGACAAACCCCTACGAGCAGTACTTC
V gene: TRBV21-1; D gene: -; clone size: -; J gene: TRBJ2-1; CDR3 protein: CARPQGIGDEQFF; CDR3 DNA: TGTGCCAGACCCCAAGGAATTGGGGATGAGCAGTTCTTC
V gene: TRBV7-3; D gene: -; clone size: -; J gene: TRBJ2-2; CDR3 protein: CASSPRLSTGELFF; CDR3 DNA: TGTGCCAGCAGCCCCCGACTGTCCACCGGGGAGCTGTTTTTT
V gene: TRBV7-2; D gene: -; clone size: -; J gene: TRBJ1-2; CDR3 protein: CASNPYGATYGYTF; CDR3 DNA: TGTGCCAGCAATCCGTACGGGGCCACCTATGGCTACACCTTC
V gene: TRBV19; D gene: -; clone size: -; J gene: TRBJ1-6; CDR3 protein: CASSIAGPGSPLHF; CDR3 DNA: TGTGCCAGTAGTATAGCAGGGCCGGGTTCACCCCTCCACTTT
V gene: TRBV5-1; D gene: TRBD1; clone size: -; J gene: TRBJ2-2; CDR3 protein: CASSLALTGGDTGELFF; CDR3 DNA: TGCGCCAGCAGCTTGGCCCTTACAGGGGGCGACACCGGGGAGCTGTTTTTT
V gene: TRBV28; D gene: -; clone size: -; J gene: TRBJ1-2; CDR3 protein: CASSSNTGRGYTF; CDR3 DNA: TGTGCCAGCAGTTCCAACACGGGACGCGGCTACACCTTC
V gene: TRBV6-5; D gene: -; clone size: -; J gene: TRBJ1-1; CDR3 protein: CASSYRGPTNTEAFF; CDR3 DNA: TGTGCCAGCAGTTACCGGGGCCCGACGAACACTGAAGCTTTCTTT
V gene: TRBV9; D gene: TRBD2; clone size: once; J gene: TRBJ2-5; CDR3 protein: CASSISGTGLPNQETQYF; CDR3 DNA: TGTGCCAGCAGCATATCAGGGACGGGACTACCTAACCAAGAGACCCAGTACTTC
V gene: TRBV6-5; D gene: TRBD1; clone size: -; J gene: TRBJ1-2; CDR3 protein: CASSKDRGGYGYTF; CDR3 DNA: TGTGCCAGCAGCAAGGACAGGGGAGGCTATGGCTACACCTTC
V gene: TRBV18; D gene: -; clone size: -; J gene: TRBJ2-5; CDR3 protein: CASSPPVGVRSRETQYF; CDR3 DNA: TGTGCCAGCTCACCACCGGTTGGGGTGCGGTCAAGGGAGACCCAGTACTTC
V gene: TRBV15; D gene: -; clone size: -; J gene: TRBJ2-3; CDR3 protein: CATSRGLGPDTQYF; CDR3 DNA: TGTGCCACCTCCCGGGGGTTGGGCCCAGATACGCAGTATTTT
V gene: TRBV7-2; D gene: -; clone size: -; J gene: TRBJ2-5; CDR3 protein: CASSLWRGETQYF; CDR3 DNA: TGTGCCAGCAGCTTATGGAGGGGAGAGACCCAGTACTTC
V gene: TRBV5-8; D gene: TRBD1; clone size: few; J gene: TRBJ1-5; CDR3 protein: CASSLGDRAQPQHF; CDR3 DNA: TGTGCCAGCAGCTTGGGGGACAGGGCTCAGCCCCAGCATTTT
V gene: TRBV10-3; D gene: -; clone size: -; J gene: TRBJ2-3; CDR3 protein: CAISVGGSSTDTQYF; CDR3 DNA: TGTGCCATCAGTGTTGGGGGGAGTAGCACAGATACGCAGTATTTT
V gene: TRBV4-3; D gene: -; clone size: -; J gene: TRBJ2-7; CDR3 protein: CASSQATSTYEQYF; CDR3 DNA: TGCGCCAGCAGCCAAGCAACGAGTACCTACGAGCAGTACTTC
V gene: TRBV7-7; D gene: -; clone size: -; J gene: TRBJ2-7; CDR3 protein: CASSLGAGLLYEQYF; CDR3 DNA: TGTGCCAGCAGCTTAGGTGCAGGGCTCCTCTACGAGCAGTACTTC
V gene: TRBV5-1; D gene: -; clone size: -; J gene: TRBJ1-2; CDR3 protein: CASSFGELANYGYTF; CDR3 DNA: TGCGCCAGCAGCTTTGGGGAGTTGGCTAACTATGGCTACACCTTC
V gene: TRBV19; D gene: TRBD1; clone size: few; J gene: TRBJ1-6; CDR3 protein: CASRTGWDNSPLHF; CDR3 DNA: TGTGCCAGTAGGACAGGGTGGGACAATTCACCCCTCCACTTT
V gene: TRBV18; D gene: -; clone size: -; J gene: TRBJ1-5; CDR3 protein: CASSPGNQPQHF; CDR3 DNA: TGTGCCAGCTCACCAGGGAATCAGCCCCAGCATTTT
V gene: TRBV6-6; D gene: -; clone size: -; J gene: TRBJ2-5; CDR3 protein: CASSYSSGTAGTQYF; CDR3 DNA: TGTGCCAGCAGTTACTCCTCCGGGACGGCCGGCACCCAGTACTTC
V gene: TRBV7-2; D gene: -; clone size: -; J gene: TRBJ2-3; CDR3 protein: CASSSSPLRGALHTDTQYF; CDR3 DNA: TGTGCCAGCAGCTCCTCCCCCCTCCGTGGAGCCCTTCACACAGATACGCAGTATTTT
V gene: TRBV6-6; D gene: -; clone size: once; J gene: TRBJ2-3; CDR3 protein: CASREQGVFTDTQYF; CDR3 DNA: TGTGCCAGCAGAGAACAGGGAGTTTTCACAGATACGCAGTATTTT
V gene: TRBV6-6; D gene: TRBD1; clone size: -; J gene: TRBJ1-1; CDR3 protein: CASPLRQGQNTEAFF; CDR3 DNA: TGTGCCAGTCCACTTAGACAGGGGCAGAACACTGAAGCTTTCTTT
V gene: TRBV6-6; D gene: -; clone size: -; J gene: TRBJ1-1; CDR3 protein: CASQYRENTEAFF; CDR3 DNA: TGTGCCAGCCAGTATAGGGAGAACACTGAAGCTTTCTTT
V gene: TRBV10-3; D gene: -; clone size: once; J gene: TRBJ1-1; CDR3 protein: CAVQGTNTEAFF; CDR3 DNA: TGTGCCGTCCAGGGTACGAACACTGAAGCTTTCTTT
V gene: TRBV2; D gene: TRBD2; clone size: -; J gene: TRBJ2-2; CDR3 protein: CASSGLLAGGGTGELFF; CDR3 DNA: TGTGCCAGCAGTGGGCTTCTAGCGGGGGGCGGAACCGGGGAGCTGTTTTTT
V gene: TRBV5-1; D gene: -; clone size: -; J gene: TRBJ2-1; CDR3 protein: CASSYPPGRINNEQFF; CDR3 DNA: TGCGCCAGCAGCTACCCTCCGGGGCGGATAAACAATGAGCAGTTCTTC
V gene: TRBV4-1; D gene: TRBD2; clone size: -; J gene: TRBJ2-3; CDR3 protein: CASSQDGRAGGSGRTDTQYF; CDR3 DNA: TGCGCCAGCAGCCAAGATGGTCGAGCGGGGGGGTCGGGGCGCACAGATACGCAGTATTTT
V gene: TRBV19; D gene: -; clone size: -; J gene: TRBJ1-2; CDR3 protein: CASSPRSFYGYTF; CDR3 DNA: TGTGCCAGTAGTCCTCGGAGCTTCTATGGCTACACCTTC
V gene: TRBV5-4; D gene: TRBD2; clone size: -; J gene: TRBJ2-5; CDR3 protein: CASSAALAGETQYF; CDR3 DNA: TGTGCCAGCAGCGCCGCACTAGCGGGAGAGACCCAGTACTTC